This TCR beta chain was sequenced in a study of CD8+CD57+ T cells in acquired aplastic anemia. Deletions cut 4 bases from V and 4 bases from J, with 13 bases between. This CDR3 is 14 amino acids long. Germline-derived CDR1 and CDR2 are SGHAT and FQNNGV. The patients chosen for sequencing had shown expansion of CD8+CD57+ cells (detected by flow cytometry). Genomic DNA templated the TCR beta VDJ and CDR3 profiling. TCRdb fed the reads into MiXCR, producing one record per CDR3 protein. The profile shows fewer than 200,000 distinct CDR3 sequences, 48% of them singletons. This TCR was recovered from a human donor with aplastic anemia. Sequencing was done on a sample of sorted CD4+, CD8+, or CD8+CD57+ T cells (not recorded which) from PBMCs. The chain couples TRBV11-2 to TRBJ1-1; D ambiguous. The CDR3 region has the DNA TGTGCCAGCAGCTCTCGGCGGGCGGGCACTGAAGCTTTCTTT. It encodes CASSSRRAGTEAFF.